This TCR beta chain stems from a study of Graves' ophthalmopathy and Graves' hyperthyroidism. Germline-derived CDR1 and CDR2 are SNHLY and FYNNEI. The V gene lost 6 bases and the J gene lost 8 bases, with 16 bases spanning the gap. The CDR3 totals 14 residues. Transcripts of RNA were the source for amplifying TCR beta CDR3 regions. The authors performed first-round RT-PCR with HTBI primers and then a second-round multiplex PCR. One entry per CDR3 protein, called by TCRdb with MiXCR from the multiplex PCR reads. The data show almost 400,000 distinct CDR3 sequences, around 20% seen once. Input material: peripheral blood. The V call is TRBV2, the J call TRBJ2-2; D is perhaps TRBD2 (5 bases). This TCR came from a woman under 30 with Graves' ophthalmopathy. DNA of the CDR3: TGTGCCAGCAGCGTAGAGTACCGGGGAGGGGAGCTGTTTTTT. This sequence encodes CASSVEYRGGELFF.